Listed here are 7 T cell receptor beta chains from one sample, sequenced in a study of blood T cell repertoires in COVID-19. TCRdb keeps only in-frame clones here, not all; method: immunoSEQ multiplex PCR. Among about 100,000 clones listed, approximately 88% were seen once. Sequenced material: peripheral blood. These receptors originate from a human donor in a cohort sampled during active COVID-19.

This rearrangement joins TRBV28 to TRBJ1-1; 8 nucleotides align to TRBD1. V gave up 6 bases and J gave up 4 bases; unmatched junction bases: 10. Germline V gene lookup returns CDR1 MDHEN and CDR2 SYDVKM. This CDR3 spans 15 amino acids. The CDR3 here is CASSNRDRSGTEAFF. The CDR3 nucleotides read TGTGCCAGCAGCAACCGGGACAGGAGTGGCACTGAAGCTTTCTTT.

The rearrangement links TRBV19 to TRBJ2-7, with 11 bases lining up with TRBD1. CDR1 LNHDA and CDR2 SQIVND come from the germline V gene (reference sequence). CDR3 length: 15 residues. The trim removed 6 bases at V and 5 bases at J, leaving 9 bases unmatched. As DNA, the CDR3 is TGTGCCAGTAGACCCCGTGGACAGGGGGCCGACGAGCAGTACTTC. Its translation is CASRPRGQGADEQYF.

This clone was seen a handful of times. V is TRBV5-8 and J is TRBJ1-5; D is unresolved. Trimming removed 1 base from V and 6 bases from J, with 8 bases in between. The CDR3 extends over 13 amino acids. Germline assignment: CDR1 SGHTS and CDR2 YDEGEE. The CDR3 sequence is CASSLHSGQPQHF. The CDR3 DNA reads TGTGCCAGCAGCTTGCATTCGGGTCAGCCCCAGCATTTT.

The gene calls are TRBV6-5 and TRBJ2-7; D is possibly TRBD1 (5 bases). Trimming stripped 8 bases from V and 5 bases from J, with 19 bases between. The length of the CDR3 is 14 residues. Germline CDR1 MNHEY, CDR2 SVGAGI. The CDR3 sequence is CASLTQDSRHEQYF. DNA of the CDR3: TGTGCCAGCCTTACCCAAGACAGTCGCCACGAGCAGTACTTC.

The chain combines TRBV5-6 with TRBJ2-2; D is unclear. Germline V gene lookup returns CDR1 SGHDT and CDR2 YYEEEE. Trimming removed 2 bases at V and 1 base at J, with 6 bases between. This CDR3 contains 14 residues. CDR3 sequence (DNA): TGTGCCAGCAGCTTCCTCAGGAACACCGGGGAGCTGTTTTTT. Translation: CASSFLRNTGELFF.

V and J are TRBV7-9 and TRBJ2-7; D call uncertain. Germline CDR1 is SEHNR and CDR2 is FQNEAQ (reference sequence). Trimming left V 3 bases short and J 5 bases short, with 11 bases between. This CDR3 is built from 13 residues. The CDR3 sequence is CASSFGRQDEQYF. CDR3 nucleotide sequence: TGTGCCAGCAGCTTTGGTCGGCAGGACGAGCAGTACTTC. Complete variable domain (other parts from reference TRBV7-9 and TRBJ2-7): DTGVSQNPRHKITKRGQNVTFRCDPISEHNRLYWYRQTLGQGPEFLTYFQNEAQLEKSRLLSDRFSAERPKGSFSTLEIQRTEQGDSAMYLCASSFGRQDEQYFGPGTRLTVT.

The V gene is TRBV28, the J gene TRBJ1-3; weak D call: TRBD1 (6 bases). Germline V gene lookup returns CDR1 MDHEN and CDR2 SYDVKM. The CDR3 runs 16 residues. Trimming stripped 4 bases from V and 1 base from J, with 14 bases between. In DNA, the CDR3 is TGTGCCAGCAGTTATTCCGGGACATATTCTGGAAACACCATATATTTT. It encodes CASSYSGTYSGNTIYF.